Presented here are 22 T cell receptor beta chains from one specimen sequenced in a study of blood T cell repertoires in COVID-19. Clones were read by immunoSEQ multiplex PCR, and TCRdb kept only the in-frame ones, dropping some. The top ten hold 3% to 4% of the sample, which has about 240,000 clones, around 82% seen once. The sequenced sample consisted of PBMCs or T cells enriched from blood (not recorded which). The receptors come from a woman between 40 and 50 years old who had been exposed to COVID-19.

The CDR3 DNA is TGTGCCAGCAGGTTGGGACAGGAGTACTACGAGCAGTACTTC. Encoded protein: CASRLGQEYYEQYF. The chain employs TRBV2 and TRBJ2-7, with TRBD1 identical over 8 bases. The CDR3 is 14 amino acids. CDR1 SNHLY and CDR2 FYNNEI come from the germline V gene. V gave up 6 bases and J gave up 3 bases; unmatched junction bases: 7.

This clone was detected many times. This sample also contains other DNA sequences that code for the same CDR3. V is TRBV9 and J is TRBJ1-2; D call uncertain. CDR3 length equals 15 residues. Germline CDR1 and CDR2: SGDLS and YYNGEE. V was trimmed by 3 bases and J by 4 bases, leaving 16 bases between them. CDR3 protein: CASSAGSYGGYGYTF. The CDR3 DNA is TGTGCCAGCAGCGCCGGGTCTTATGGAGGCTATGGCTACACCTTC.

This clone has only a few counts. This chain joins TRBV7-9 and TRBJ2-1; TRBD1 might be the D (5 bases). The CDR3 runs to 14 residues. Germline V gene sequence: CDR1 SEHNR, CDR2 FQNEAQ (reference sequence). Trimming took 1 base from V and 6 from J, leaving 10 bases between them. The CDR3 nucleotides read TGTGCCAGCAGCTTAGGGGGCTATGGCAATGAGCAGTTCTTC. This encodes CASSLGGYGNEQFF.

The chain has TRBV2 and TRBJ2-1, with a tentative D call TRBD2 (6 bases). The germline V gene encodes CDR1 SNHLY and CDR2 FYNNEI. The CDR3 sequence is 15 residues long. V was pared by 6 bases and J by 2 bases, with 14 bases between. The CDR3: CASRRDSQPYNEQFF. In DNA form, the CDR3 reads TGTGCCAGCAGGAGGGACTCCCAGCCCTACAATGAGCAGTTCTTC.

The chain joins TRBV5-1 to TRBJ2-5; D is uncertain. Trimming took off 0 bases at V and 0 bases at J, with 12 bases between the two ends. CDR1 is SGHRS, CDR2 YFSETQ, per germline. The CDR3 extends over 16 amino acids. CDR3 coding DNA: TGCGCCAGCAGCTTGGTGGGCGAGTGGGACCAAGAGACCCAGTACTTC. Translated, it gives CASSLVGEWDQETQYF. The full variable domain, with the rest looked up from reference TRBV5-1 and TRBJ2-5, is KAGVTQTPRYLIKTRGQQVTLSCSPISGHRSVSWYQQTPGQGLQFLFEYFSETQRNKGNFPGRFSGRQFSNSRSEMNVSTLELGDSALYLCASSLVGEWDQETQYFGPGTRLLVL.

The chain recombines TRBV7-2 with TRBJ1-2, with 8 positions matching TRBD1. Trimming removed 1 base from V and 8 bases from J; junction bases left unmatched: 6. Germline V lookup: CDR1 SGHTA, CDR2 FQGNSA. This CDR3 has 14 amino acids. The CDR3 loop reads CASSLGQGLQGYTF. For the CDR3, the DNA is TGTGCCAGCAGCTTAGGACAGGGGTTGCAGGGCTACACCTTC. Together with reference TRBV7-2 and TRBJ1-2, the CDR3 gives the full variable domain: GAGVSQSPSNKVTEKGKDVELRCDPISGHTALYWYRQSLGQGLEFLIYFQGNSAPDKSGLPSDRFSAERTGGSVSTLTIQRTQQEDSAVYLCASSLGQGLQGYTFGSGTRLTVV.

The CDR3 sequence: CASSQSGGRWDTEAFF. The DNA of the CDR3 is TGTGCCAGCTCACAATCGGGGGGGCGCTGGGACACTGAAGCTTTCTTT. This chain joins TRBV18 and TRBJ1-1; TRBD1 is a possible D gene (6 bases). Germline CDR1 is KGHSH and CDR2 is LQKENI. CDR3 length: 16 amino acids. The ends were cut back, 4 bases at V and 3 bases at J, with 18 bases in the middle. Filled out from reference TRBV18 and TRBJ1-1, the complete variable domain reads NAGVMQNPRHLVRRRGQEARLRCSPMKGHSHVYWYRQLPEEGLKFMVYLQKENIIDESGMPKERFSAEFPKEGPSILRIQQVVRGDSAAYFCASSQSGGRWDTEAFFGQGTRLTVV.

The genes are TRBV19 and TRBJ1-6; D possibly corresponds to TRBD1 (6 bases). V gave up 1 base and J gave up 6 bases, with 10 bases separating them. The germline V gene has CDR1 LNHDA and CDR2 SQIVND (reference sequence). The CDR3 contains 15 residues. CDR3 sequence (DNA): TGTGCCAGTAGTATAGCCCAGGGGCCTAATTCACCCCTCCACTTT. It codes for CASSIAQGPNSPLHF.

This clone came up a few times. This sequence joins TRBV28 and TRBJ1-1, with 9 bases identical to TRBD1. The V gene end was trimmed by 5 bases and the J gene end by 2 bases; junction bases not matched to a gene: 9. This CDR3 is built from 16 residues. CDR1 is MDHEN, CDR2 SYDVKM, per germline. CDR3 sequence reads: CASSLQGAGVNTEAFF. The CDR3 region has the DNA TGTGCCAGCAGTCTACAGGGGGCAGGAGTCAACACTGAAGCTTTCTTT.

The CDR3 sequence: CASSVLGTGNTIYF. The CDR3 region has the DNA TGTGCCAGCAGTGTCCTCGGGACTGGAAACACCATATATTTT. The chain couples TRBV27 to TRBJ1-3; the D is unclear. This CDR3 spans 14 amino acids. The V and J ends lost 5 bases and 2 bases respectively, with 10 bases between them. From germline, CDR1 is MNHEY and CDR2 SMNVEV (reference sequence).

Ten or more counts support this clone. The chain links TRBV5-1 to TRBJ2-2; 10 bases map to TRBD2. The CDR3 is 16 residues long. V lost 5 bases and J lost 0; bases outside the gene matches: 4. CDR1 and CDR2 from the germline V gene are SGHRS and YFSETQ. The CDR3 spells CASSELAGPNTGELFF. CDR3 coding DNA: TGCGCCAGCAGTGAACTAGCGGGGCCGAACACCGGGGAGCTGTTTTTT.

The count of this clone is one. The V gene is TRBV3-1 (or the pseudogene TRBV3-2), the J gene TRBJ1-6; D perhaps matches TRBD1 (6 bases). The CDR3 totals 15 residues. V was clipped by 0 bases and J by 10 bases, with 13 bases between them. CDR1 and CDR2 (germline): LGHDT, YNNKEL (reference sequence). The CDR3 bases are TGTGCCAGCAGCCAAGATCCAGGGGCGGGCTCACCCCTCCACTTT. Its protein is CASSQDPGAGSPLHF.

The chain has TRBV2 and TRBJ2-5; the match to TRBD2 covers 13 bases. There are 15 residues in the CDR3. Germline V gene lookup returns CDR1 SNHLY and CDR2 FYNNEI. V dropped 6 bases and J dropped 4; count of bases not matched to a gene: 5. The CDR3 region has the DNA TGTGCCAGCAGCGGAACTAGCGGGGGGGGAGAGACCCAGTACTTC. It codes for CASSGTSGGGETQYF.

The chain is built from TRBV19 and TRBJ2-1, with 10 bases matching TRBD2. CDR3 length: 15 amino acids. Germline V gives CDR1 LNHDA, CDR2 SQIVND (reference sequence). V lost 6 bases to trimming and J lost 8 bases; unmatched junction nucleotides: 10. In DNA, the CDR3 is TGTGCCAGTAGAGAGCGGGGGGGCAGTTGGGATGAGCAGTTCTTC. This translates into CASRERGGSWDEQFF.

This sequence joins TRBV6-5 and TRBJ2-7; TRBD1 matches at 10 bases. The germline V gene encodes CDR1 MNHEY and CDR2 SVGAGI. This CDR3 contains 15 residues. Trimming removed 2 bases from V and 2 bases from J; junction bases left unmatched: 3. DNA for the CDR3: TGTGCCAGCAGTTACGGACAGGGGGGGACCTACGAGCAGTACTTC. Translating gives CASSYGQGGTYEQYF.

The sample holds one count of this clone. The rearrangement joins TRBV19 to TRBJ1-2; D perhaps matches TRBD1 (5 bases). The CDR3 is 14 amino acids. Germline V CDR1 and CDR2: LNHDA, SQIVND (reference sequence). Trimming removed 4 bases at V and 4 bases at J, with 13 bases between. The CDR3 is CASSTAQGPYGYTF. The CDR3 DNA follows: TGTGCCAGTAGTACGGCGCAGGGTCCCTATGGCTACACCTTC.

V and J are TRBV4-2 and TRBJ2-1, with TRBD2 identical over 8 bases. V lost 1 base and J lost 5; bases outside the gene matches: 7. The CDR3 is 16 amino acids. Germline V gene sequence: CDR1 LGHNA, CDR2 YNFKEQ. CDR3 DNA sequence: TGTGCCAGCAGCCAAGTCCAGCGGGGGTTAAACAATGAGCAGTTCTTC. Translating gives CASSQVQRGLNNEQFF.

This rearrangement joins TRBV27 to TRBJ2-2; 10 bases map to TRBD2. The CDR3 is made up of 18 amino acids. V shed 5 bases, J shed 2 bases, and the junction held 11 bases outside the gene matches. Per the germline V gene, CDR1 is MNHEY and CDR2 is SMNVEV (reference sequence). The CDR3 loop reads CASSPSLTSGANTGELFF. In DNA, the CDR3 is TGTGCCAGCAGTCCTTCCCTCACTAGCGGGGCAAACACCGGGGAGCTGTTTTTT.

The gene calls are TRBV7-9 and TRBJ1-2; no definite D call. CDR3 size: 14 residues. CDR1 and CDR2 from the germline V gene are SEHNR and FQNEAQ (reference sequence). The V end was cut by 3 bases, the J end by 0 bases, with 8 bases between. The CDR3 region has the DNA TGTGCCAGCAGCTTGTCGTTAGCTAACTATGGCTACACCTTC. Translated: CASSLSLANYGYTF.

The chain recombines TRBV12-5 with TRBJ1-1; 8 nucleotides match TRBD1. The trim removed 3 bases at V and 0 bases at J, leaving 9 bases unmatched. The CDR3 runs to 17 residues. Looked up from germline, CDR1 is LGHNT and CDR2 is FRNRAP. The CDR3 region is CASGFSDRAPMNTEAFF. CDR3 DNA sequence: TGTGCTAGTGGTTTTTCGGACAGGGCGCCCATGAACACTGAAGCTTTCTTT.

The rearrangement joins TRBV29-1 to TRBJ1-2; D might be TRBD1 (6 bases). The CDR3 is 13 residues long. Trimming shortened V by 4 bases and J by 3 bases, and 12 bases separated the two germline ends. Germline V gene data show CDR1 as SQVTM and CDR2 as ANQGSEA. CDR3 bases: TGCAGCGTTGCCAGGGGTTGGGACTATGGCTACACCTTC. It is translated as CSVARGWDYGYTF.

V usage is TRBV6-5 and J usage is TRBJ2-1; 12 nucleotides agree with TRBD2. Per germline, CDR1 MNHEY and CDR2 SVGAGI. The CDR3 is 14 residues long. Losses at the gene ends were 6 bases for V and 7 bases for J; bases not matched to a gene: 4. Here the CDR3 DNA reads TGTGCCAGCAGAACTAGCGGGGGGACAAATGAGCAGTTCTTC. Translation: CASRTSGGTNEQFF.